The 30 T cell receptor beta chains listed next were all sequenced from one sample in a study of radiotherapy plus CTLA-4 blockade in lung cancer. Measured with immunoSEQ multiplex PCR; TCRdb has only the in-frame clones, and not every one. The data contain some 48,000 clones, 80% to 90% of them singletons. Sequencing was performed on peripheral blood, taken from a patient treated with radiotherapy plus ipilimumab. Every receptor here comes from a human donor with non-small cell lung cancer that progressed on radiotherapy plus ipilimumab. Some clones in this sample may be carry-over from other donors' samples.

A word on this clone: Other DNA sequences in the sample encode the same CDR3. This sequence joins TRBV4-3 and TRBJ2-7, with D possibly matching TRBD1 (6 bases). The CDR3 loop spans 16 amino acids. V was clipped by 1 base and J by 2 bases, with 15 bases between them. The germline CDR1 and CDR2 sequences are LGHNA and YSLEER. CDR3 residues: CASSQVEAGAAYEQYF. DNA for the CDR3: TGCGCCAGCAGCCAAGTCGAGGCAGGGGCGGCCTACGAGCAGTACTTC.

This clone appeared a few times. This rearrangement joins TRBV6-1 to TRBJ2-2; 8 bases are shared with TRBD1. The CDR3 totals 14 residues. With V trimmed by 5 bases and J by 7 bases, 6 bases remained unmatched. The germline V gene has CDR1 MNHNS and CDR2 SASEGT. For the CDR3, the DNA is TGTGCCAGCAGTCTAGACAGGGGTGGCGGGGAGCTGTTTTTT. Protein sequence: CASSLDRGGGELFF.

This chain links TRBV10-3 with TRBJ1-2, with TRBD1 matching 7 bases. J was trimmed by 8 bases and V by 4 bases; bases with no gene match: 13. The germline V gene has CDR1 ENHRY and CDR2 SYGVKD. The length of the CDR3 is 15 residues. This CDR3 reads CAISASQGTPGGYTF. CDR3 DNA: TGTGCCATCAGTGCCTCACAGGGGACCCCCGGCGGCTACACCTTC.

This clone was seen only a few times. The chain carries TRBV6-1 and TRBJ1-1; TRBD1 matches 7 bases. In germline, CDR1 is MNHNS, CDR2 SASEGT. This CDR3 is built from 14 residues. The V gene end was trimmed by 7 bases and the J gene end by 0 bases; junction bases not matched to a gene: 5. The CDR3 sequence: CASKSGQMNTEAFF. CDR3 DNA sequence: TGTGCCAGCAAATCGGGACAGATGAACACTGAAGCTTTCTTT.

The chain is built from TRBV7-9 and TRBJ1-1; D call uncertain. V lost 5 bases and J lost 7, with 14 bases in between. The CDR3 length is 13 residues. CDR1 and CDR2 from the germline V gene are SEHNR and FQNEAQ (reference sequence). Here the CDR3 reads CASSPPWQDEAFF. The CDR3 nucleotides are TGTGCCAGCAGCCCGCCGTGGCAGGATGAAGCTTTCTTT. The full variable domain, rest sourced from reference TRBV7-9 and TRBJ1-1, is DTGVSQNPRHKITKRGQNVTFRCDPISEHNRLYWYRQTLGQGPEFLTYFQNEAQLEKSRLLSDRFSAERPKGSFSTLEIQRTEQGDSAMYLCASSPPWQDEAFFGQGTRLTVV.

This CDR3 is CAISGGDRGGGEQFF. The CDR3 nucleotides read TGTGCCATCAGTGGGGGGGACAGGGGAGGTGGTGAGCAGTTCTTC. V and J are TRBV10-3 and TRBJ2-1, with 10 bases lining up with TRBD1. V shed 4 bases and J 9 bases; nucleotides not matched to a gene: 9. The CDR3 sequence is 15 residues long. Germline CDR1 ENHRY, CDR2 SYGVKD.

The V gene is TRBV18, the J gene TRBJ2-2, with TRBD2 matching over 13 bases. CDR3 length: 16 residues. CDR1 and CDR2 from the germline V gene are KGHSH and LQKENI. The ends lost 6 bases at V and 1 base at J; junction bases unmatched: 2. This chain's CDR3 is CASSWTSGRNTGELFF. The CDR3 DNA reads TGTGCCAGCTCCTGGACTAGCGGGAGGAACACCGGGGAGCTGTTTTTT.

The J gene is TRBJ2-3, the V gene TRBV18; TRBD2 matches 8 bases. Looked up from germline, CDR1 is KGHSH and CDR2 is LQKENI. There are 18 residues in the CDR3. The trim removed 1 base at V and 2 bases at J, leaving 11 bases unmatched. CDR3 coding DNA: TGTGCCAGCTCACCACTCGTTCGGGGGGGCCCCAACACAGATACGCAGTATTTT. Its translation: CASSPLVRGGPNTDTQYF.

This chain links TRBV29-1 with TRBJ2-7; D gene ambiguous. The CDR3 is 16 residues long. Trimming removed 2 bases from V and 0 bases from J, with 17 bases in between. The germline gives CDR1 SQVTM, CDR2 ANQGSEA. This CDR3 reads CSVERLGQADSYEQYF. CDR3 DNA sequence: TGCAGCGTTGAACGTCTGGGCCAGGCAGACTCCTACGAGCAGTACTTC.

This chain links TRBV10-3 with TRBJ1-5; D remains ambiguous. The CDR3 has 14 amino acids. Germline V lookup: CDR1 ENHRY, CDR2 SYGVKD. V lost 6 bases to trimming and J lost 3 bases, with 12 bases between them. CDR3 coding DNA: TGTGCCATCAGGGGAGCGTCTTCCAATCAGCCCCAGCATTTT. It encodes CAIRGASSNQPQHF.

V gene TRBV5-4 combines with J gene TRBJ2-7; 7 bases match TRBD2. The CDR3 is 14 amino acids. Germline loops: CDR1 SGHNT, CDR2 YYREEE (reference sequence). After removal of 6 bases from V and 0 bases from J, the junction contained 6 bases not matched to a gene. The CDR3 region has the DNA TGTGCCAGCACCCGCGGGAGAGACTCCTACGAGCAGTACTTC. Translating gives CASTRGRDSYEQYF.

This rearrangement joins TRBV7-2 to TRBJ2-3; the match to TRBD2 covers 9 bases. The V gene end was trimmed by 4 bases and the J gene end by 5 bases; junction bases not matched to a gene: 7. Germline V gene data show CDR1 as SGHTA and CDR2 as FQGNSA. The CDR3 spans 15 residues. In DNA form, the CDR3 reads TGTGCCAGCAGCTACCTAGCGGGAAGTGAAGATACGCAGTATTTT. Its protein is CASSYLAGSEDTQYF.

About this clone: Because the CDR3's place on the DNA is in doubt, the DNA is left out and the CDR3 is given as listed by TCRdb. This rearrangement joins TRBV27 to TRBJ1-2. Inclusive of both ends, the CDR3 amounts to 16 amino acids. The germline gives CDR1 MNHEY, CDR2 SMNVEV (reference sequence). The CDR3: CASSLNRPSGRGGYTF.

This sequence joins TRBV7-2 and TRBJ2-5; possible D gene TRBD2, 6 bases. CDR1 is SGHTA and CDR2 is FQGNSA in the germline V gene. The CDR3 runs to 13 residues. Trimming cost V 5 bases and J 5 bases, with 12 bases left between them. This CDR3 is CASSPARGETQYF. CDR3 sequence (DNA): TGTGCCAGCAGCCCCGCCCGGGGGGAGACCCAGTACTTC.

The sample holds one count of this clone. The chain has TRBV18 and TRBJ2-5, with 7 bases matching TRBD2. The length of the CDR3 is 17 residues. V shed 4 bases, J shed 7 bases, and the junction held 18 bases outside the gene matches. Looked up from germline, CDR1 is KGHSH and CDR2 is LQKENI. The DNA of the CDR3 is TGTGCCAGCTCACTACAGTTAGCGGGCCGCGCCGAGGGGACCCAGTACTTC. It encodes CASSLQLAGRAEGTQYF.

V and J are TRBV10-2 and TRBJ2-7, with 10 bases identical to TRBD1. V lost 10 bases to trimming and J lost 3 bases; unmatched junction nucleotides: 6. CDR1 WSHSY and CDR2 SAAADI come from the germline V gene. The length of the CDR3 is 13 residues. This CDR3 is CATGTGVGYEQYF. CDR3 in DNA: TGCGCCACCGGGACAGGGGTCGGCTACGAGCAGTACTTC.

This rearrangement joins TRBV4-2 to TRBJ2-1, with 11 positions matching TRBD2. Germline CDR1 reads LGHNA; CDR2 reads YNFKEQ. The CDR3 spans 15 residues. V trimming: 1 base; J trimming: 4 bases; junction bases outside the gene matches: 0. CDR3: CASSQGLAGYNEQFF. DNA for the CDR3: TGTGCCAGCAGCCAAGGACTAGCGGGATACAATGAGCAGTTCTTC.

The chain is built from TRBV2 and TRBJ1-1; D call uncertain. V shed 2 bases and J shed 4 bases, with 17 bases lying between them. Germline V gene sequence: CDR1 SNHLY, CDR2 FYNNEI. CDR3 length: 16 amino acids. CDR3 sequence: CASSETYISRSTEAFF. CDR3 DNA: TGTGCCAGCAGTGAAACCTATATATCGAGGAGCACTGAAGCTTTCTTT.

The V gene is TRBV30, the J gene TRBJ1-5; the D gene is possibly TRBD1 (6 bases). The CDR3 extends over 14 amino acids. The germline V and J ends were trimmed by 5 bases and 0 bases, with 11 bases remaining between them. CDR1 and CDR2 from the germline V gene are GTSNPN and SVGIG (reference sequence). CDR3 region: CAWEGGDSNQPQHF. In DNA form, the CDR3 reads TGTGCCTGGGAGGGGGGGGATAGCAATCAGCCCCAGCATTTT.

The chain carries TRBV7-9 and TRBJ2-7; 9 nucleotides align to TRBD1. V was pared by 5 bases and J by 6 bases, with 8 bases of the junction left unmatched. The CDR3 spans 14 residues. The germline gives CDR1 SEHNR, CDR2 FQNEAQ (reference sequence). CDR3 coding DNA: TGTGCCAGCAGCACCCAGACAGGGGGACTCGAGCAGTACTTC. Protein: CASSTQTGGLEQYF.

The chain uses TRBV4-3 and TRBJ2-3, with TRBD2 matching over 9 bases. The CDR3 totals 15 residues. Germline CDR1 LGHNA, CDR2 YSLEER. The ends lost 5 bases at V and 7 bases at J; junction bases unmatched: 10. CDR3 residues: CASSYLPGLANTQYF. The CDR3, as DNA: TGCGCCAGCAGCTATTTACCGGGACTAGCAAATACGCAGTATTTT.

This clone turned up a few times. The chain employs TRBV21-1 and TRBJ2-7; TRBD1 is taken as the D call from the table, unchecked against the DNA. TRBV21-1 is designated a pseudogene. This CDR3 spans 13 amino acids. In nucleotides, the CDR3 is TGTGCCAGCGCTTGTGGCCTCCCCTACGAGCAGTACTTC. Amino acids: CASACGLPYEQYF.

V usage is TRBV11-2 and J usage is TRBJ1-5; possible D gene TRBD1, 6 bases. Germline V gene sequence: CDR1 SGHAT, CDR2 FQNNGV. This CDR3 is built from 13 residues. The ends were cut back, 3 bases at V and 4 bases at J, with 7 bases in the middle. Written as DNA, the CDR3 is TGTGCCAGCAGCTTCGGACAGAATCAGCCCCAGCATTTT. This codes for CASSFGQNQPQHF.

The rearrangement links TRBV19 to TRBJ1-3; D call uncertain. The CDR3 is 13 amino acids. The germline gives CDR1 LNHDA, CDR2 SQIVND (reference sequence). Trimming left V 6 bases short and J 0 bases short, with 6 bases between. The DNA of the CDR3 is TGTGCCAGTAGATATTACTCTGGAAACACCATATATTTT. Translating it yields CASRYYSGNTIYF.

This CDR3 is CASSSARVPGLPLHF. DNA of the CDR3: TGTGCCAGCAGCTCTGCCAGGGTGCCAGGGTTGCCCCTCCACTTT. The genes are TRBV13 and TRBJ1-6; tentative D call: TRBD1 (5 bases). From germline, CDR1 is PRHDT and CDR2 FYEKMQ (reference sequence). The length of the CDR3 is 15 residues. Trimming took off 4 bases at V and 13 bases at J, with 20 bases between the two ends.

CDR3 nucleotide sequence: TGTGCCAGCAGCTTAGCGGGGGGGCGCGAGCAGTTCTTC. Amino acids: CASSLAGGREQFF. V gene TRBV7-9 combines with J gene TRBJ2-1; D possibly corresponds to TRBD2 (7 bases). Trimming cost V 0 bases and J 10 bases, with 10 bases left between them. Germline CDR1 is SEHNR and CDR2 is FQNEAQ (reference sequence). The length of the CDR3 is 13 residues.

The CDR3 region is CASSHQTGGWYEQYF. The CDR3 nucleotides are TGTGCCAGCAGCCATCAGACAGGGGGCTGGTACGAGCAGTACTTC. The chain uses TRBV6-5 and TRBJ2-5; TRBD1 matches 10 bases. The J call may be faulty, since TRBJ2-7 better matches the DNA end. CDR3 length: 15 residues. Germline values: CDR1 MNHEY, CDR2 SVGAGI.

V usage is TRBV9 and J usage is TRBJ1-4; D is perhaps TRBD1 (6 bases). The CDR3 is made up of 15 amino acids. Germline V gives CDR1 SGDLS, CDR2 YYNGEE. Between the trimmed V and J ends, which lost 0 bases and 4 bases, there was a span of 10 bases. CDR3 nucleotide sequence: TGTGCCAGCAGCGTAGACACAGGGATTAATGAAAAACTGTTTTTT. Translating gives CASSVDTGINEKLFF. The variable domain in full, with the rest retrieved from reference TRBV9 and TRBJ1-4, is DSGVTQTPKHLITATGQRVTLRCSPRSGDLSVYWYQQSLDQGLQFLIQYYNGEERAKGNILERFSAQQFPDLHSELNLSSLELGDSALYFCASSVDTGINEKLFFGSGTQLSVL.

The CDR3 loop reads CASSFLAGGPGGANVLTF. Written as DNA, the CDR3 is TGTGCCAGCAGCTTCCTAGCGGGAGGGCCTGGTGGGGCCAACGTCCTGACTTTC. V is TRBV7-2 and J is TRBJ2-6; 12 nucleotides line up with TRBD2. V gave up 3 bases and J gave up 3 bases; unmatched junction bases: 6. Per the germline V gene, CDR1 is SGHTA and CDR2 is FQGNSA. The CDR3 is 18 residues long. Looking up the rest from reference TRBV7-2 and TRBJ2-6 gives the full variable domain: GAGVSQSPSNKVTEKGKDVELRCDPISGHTALYWYRQSLGQGLEFLIYFQGNSAPDKSGLPSDRFSAERTGGSVSTLTIQRTQQEDSAVYLCASSFLAGGPGGANVLTFGAGSRLTVL.

This clone was detected only a few times. One end of the junction fails to match germline, which may point to a read error. The V call is TRBV6-6, the J call TRBJ2-3; D gene unclear. Germline CDR1 is MNHNY and CDR2 is SVGAGI (reference sequence). The CDR3 is 15 residues long. The CDR3 nucleotides read TGTGCCAGCAGGTACTCACTGGGCAGCACAGATACGCAGTATTTT. This sequence encodes CASRYSLGSTDTQYF.